This T cell receptor beta chain was obtained from a study of CXCR3-negative and CXCR3-positive naive CD8 T cells. The CDR3 is made up of 15 amino acids. Germline-derived CDR1 and CDR2 are PRHDT and FYEKMQ (reference sequence). Study-wide points: Hydrophobicity of TRB CDR3s was greater in CXCR3-positive naive cells than in CXCR3-negative naive cells. With respect to TRBV-TRBJ usage, naive CXCR3-negative and CXCR3-positive cells were similar; memory differed. Because surface CD5 did not distinguish the naive subsets, TCR strength was inferred from TRB CDR3 properties.

It was by 5' RACE with UMI labels that the TRB cDNA libraries were prepared. TCRdb reprocessed the 5' RACE reads, with one entry per CDR3 protein and no DNA. The table for this sample gives 80,000 to 100,000 distinct CDR3 sequences. In the case of this clonotype: The antigen remains unidentified.

CD45RO-CCR7+CD27+CD95- expression identified naive CD8+ T cells. The sequenced sample was naive CXCR3+ CD8+ T cells from blood. Specified subset: CD45RO-CCR7+CD27+CD95- naive CD8+ T cells expressing CXCR3 (TNR3+). This clonotype was obtained from a human donor in good health. Some clones in this sample may be carry-over from other donors' samples. The chain recombines TRBV13 with TRBJ1-1; as DNA is missing, the TRBD1 call by TCRdb cannot be tested. The CDR3 is CASSSLTGGYTEAFF.